This T cell receptor (beta chain) was identified in a study of T cells in Graves' hyperthyroidism and ophthalmopathy. About the study: Peripheral blood was taken when the disease was first diagnosed, before any treatment began.

Stable Graves' hyperthyroidism denoted no ophthalmopathy progression over 18 months. Orbital computed tomography and thyroid ultrasound, together with serum TRAb and thyroxine and clinical symptoms, were used for diagnoses. PBMCs were derived from 7.5 to 10 ml fresh peripheral blood. The germline CDR1 and CDR2 sequences are MNHEY and SMNVEV (reference sequence). V lost 2 bases and J 0 bases, leaving 14 bases between the germline ends. CDR3 length equals 17 residues. The source material, RNA transcripts, was used to amplify TCR beta CDR3 regions. Using the HTBI primer set, a first-round RT-PCR was run on the TCR CDR3. TCRdb re-called the multiplex PCR reads through MiXCR, storing one row per CDR3 protein. Here the sample spans 550,000 to 800,000 distinct CDR3 sequences, around a sixth being singletons. The sample holds many counts of this clonotype.

The chain couples TRBV27 to TRBJ1-5; D is possibly TRBD1 (5 bases). The sequence came from a man aged 50 to 59 with Graves' hyperthyroidism. Sequencing input: blood. The CDR3 spells CASSLKPTDYSNQPQHF. CDR3 nucleotides: TGTGCCAGCAGTTTAAAACCGACAGATTATAGCAATCAGCCCCAGCATTTT.